Listed here are 27 T cell receptor beta chains from one sample, sequenced in a study of vaccination and CD4 T cells after COVID-19. Their target antigens are unknown. Oncomine TCR Beta short-read sequencing was applied to DNA from cultured CD4+ T cells. Via MiXCR, TCRdb re-called the PCR reads, giving one row per CDR3 protein. The sample contains nearly 25,000 distinct CDR3 sequences, about three fifths of which appear only once. Treatment in this sample: roughly 11-day PBMC culture with coronavirus spike peptide pools or control peptides (ViraFEST assay). Sequencing was performed on CD4+ T cells from blood, cultured in vitro. The origin of the receptors is a human donor who had recovered from COVID-19.

J is TRBJ2-3 and V is TRBV7-6; 8 bases match TRBD1. This CDR3 region has 15 residues. Per germline, CDR1 SGHVS and CDR2 FNYEAQ. J gave up 3 bases and V 5 bases, and 7 bases lay outside the gene matches. The CDR3 DNA sequence: TGTGCCAGCAGCCCCAGGACAGGGAGGACAGATACGCAGTATTTT. Protein product: CASSPRTGRTDTQYF.

This clonotype has just a few counts. The chain has TRBV20-1 and TRBJ1-5; maybe TRBD1 (5 bases). Trimming removed 0 bases at V and 5 bases at J, with 23 bases between. CDR3 length: 18 amino acids. The germline V gene has CDR1 DFQATT and CDR2 SNEGSKA (reference sequence). Here the CDR3 reads CSARDLHRPEKGDQPQHF. The CDR3, as DNA: TGCAGTGCTAGAGACCTACACCGCCCTGAAAAAGGGGATCAGCCCCAGCATTTT.

V is TRBV6-1 and J is TRBJ2-7; maybe TRBD1 (6 bases). Trimming cost V 8 bases and J 5 bases, with 10 bases left between them. This CDR3 contains 11 residues. Germline V gene lookup returns CDR1 MNHNS and CDR2 SASEGT. CDR3 DNA sequence: TGTGCCAGCCGGGACAACCACGAGCAGTACTTC. It yields the protein CASRDNHEQYF.

By sample share, this clonotype is medium-sized. CDR3 coding DNA: TGTGCCACCAGTGATACGGGGATAGGCACTGAAGCTTTCTTT. Protein product: CATSDTGIGTEAFF. V usage is TRBV24-1 and J usage is TRBJ1-1; the D is unclear. CDR1 is KGHDR, CDR2 SFDVKD, per germline. The CDR3 loop spans 14 amino acids. V dropped 3 bases and J dropped 4 bases, with 11 bases sitting between them.

The chain recombines TRBV11-3 with TRBJ2-7, with 10 positions matching TRBD1. V lost 0 bases and J lost 3; bases outside the gene matches: 2. This CDR3 comprises 15 residues. Germline V gives CDR1 SGHNT, CDR2 YENEEA. CDR3: CASSLDGTGDYEQYF. CDR3 DNA sequence: TGTGCCAGCAGCTTAGACGGGACAGGGGACTACGAGCAGTACTTC.

This chain connects TRBV11-2 to TRBJ2-7, with 7 bases aligning to TRBD1. The CDR3 has 14 amino acids. Per the germline V gene, CDR1 is SGHAT and CDR2 is FQNNGV. Trimming removed 5 bases from V and 2 bases from J; junction bases left unmatched: 6. CDR3 in amino acids: CASSPTQGAYEQYF. The CDR3 region has the DNA TGTGCCAGCAGCCCGACCCAGGGGGCCTACGAGCAGTACTTC.

CDR3 sequence reads: CASSSLPTDTQYF. The CDR3 DNA is TGTGCCAGTAGTTCTCTTCCCACAGATACGCAGTATTTT. The rearrangement links TRBV19 to TRBJ2-3; D gene unclear. Germline assignment: CDR1 LNHDA and CDR2 SQIVND (reference sequence). The V gene lost 5 bases and the J gene lost 2 bases, with 8 bases spanning the gap. This CDR3 region has 13 residues.

V usage is TRBV5-1 and J usage is TRBJ2-5, with a possible D match to TRBD1 (6 bases). Germline assignment: CDR1 SGHRS and CDR2 YFSETQ. CDR3 length equals 15 residues. Deletions cut 3 bases from V and 5 bases from J, with 17 bases between. The chain's CDR3 is CASSYEKQGWETQYF. The DNA for the CDR3 is TGCGCCAGCAGCTACGAGAAACAGGGATGGGAGACCCAGTACTTC.

The V gene is TRBV6-2 or TRBV6-3, the J gene TRBJ2-1; TRBD2 matches at 8 bases. The germline V gene encodes CDR1 MNHEY and CDR2 SVGEGT. Losses at the gene ends were 6 bases for V and 7 bases for J; bases not matched to a gene: 8. The CDR3 is 14 residues long. CDR3 region: CASRQREGRNEQFF. DNA for the CDR3: TGTGCCAGCAGACAACGGGAGGGCCGTAATGAGCAGTTCTTC.

V is TRBV7-2 and J is TRBJ1-3; no reliable D call. Germline loops: CDR1 SGHTA, CDR2 FQGNSA. The CDR3 has 13 residues. The V gene lost 4 bases and the J gene lost 0 bases, with 4 bases spanning the gap. In DNA, the CDR3 is TGTGCCAGCAGCTCAAACTCTGGAAACACCATATATTTT. It translates to CASSSNSGNTIYF.

This clonotype was seen just once. The chain employs TRBV6-2 or TRBV6-3 and TRBJ2-3; TRBD2 matches at 10 bases. V lost 5 bases, J lost 3 bases, and 5 bases stayed unmatched. This CDR3 spans 15 amino acids. The germline CDR1 and CDR2 sequences are MNHEY and SVGEGT. CDR3 protein: CASSKLLAGTDTQYF. The CDR3 nucleotides read TGTGCCAGCAGTAAACTACTAGCGGGAACAGATACGCAGTATTTT.

The V gene is TRBV12-3 or TRBV12-4, the J gene TRBJ1-2; TRBD1 matches at 8 bases. The CDR3 loop spans 14 amino acids. Trimming removed 6 bases from V and 6 bases from J; junction bases left unmatched: 9. This chain's CDR3 is CASRVQGEGDGYTF. DNA for the CDR3: TGTGCCAGCAGGGTACAGGGGGAAGGGGATGGCTACACCTTC.

This clonotype was found a few times. The chain couples TRBV28 to TRBJ1-2; D is undetermined. This CDR3 is built from 13 residues. Deletions cut 7 bases from V and 3 bases from J, with 12 bases between. CDR1 and CDR2 from the germline V gene are MDHEN and SYDVKM. CDR3 region: CASTERSDYGYTF. The CDR3 coding sequence is TGTGCCAGCACCGAACGATCAGACTATGGCTACACCTTC.

J is TRBJ1-2 and V is TRBV19; D gene uncertain. Trimming shortened V by 5 bases and J by 2 bases, and 9 bases separated the two germline ends. The CDR3 has 13 amino acids. Germline assignment: CDR1 LNHDA and CDR2 SQIVND (reference sequence). CDR3 residues: CASSLFINYGYTF. CDR3 coding DNA: TGTGCCAGTAGTTTATTCATAAACTATGGCTACACCTTC.

The rearrangement uses TRBV20-1 and TRBJ2-1; 9 bases fit TRBD1. The trim removed 1 base at V and 4 bases at J, leaving 5 bases unmatched. CDR1 is DFQATT and CDR2 is SNEGSKA in the germline V gene (reference sequence). This CDR3 spans 15 amino acids. CDR3 residues: CSARGGQGDYNEQFF. For the CDR3, the DNA is TGCAGTGCTAGAGGGGGACAGGGAGATTACAATGAGCAGTTCTTC.

J is TRBJ2-1 and V is TRBV2; 8 bases match TRBD2. The CDR3 runs to 15 residues. Trimming cost V 6 bases and J 6 bases; bases outside gene matches: 10. Germline CDR1 and CDR2: SNHLY and FYNNEI. The DNA of the CDR3 is TGTGCCAGCAGCGCGGGACTAGTCCTTGGCAATGAGCAGTTCTTC. It yields the protein CASSAGLVLGNEQFF.

This clonotype came up a few times. This chain connects TRBV20-1 to TRBJ2-2; 7 bases map to TRBD2. Germline V CDR1 and CDR2: DFQATT, SNEGSKA (reference sequence). With 6 bases clipped from V and 4 bases from J, the junction kept 5 bases outside the gene matches. The CDR3 consists of 13 residues. The DNA for the CDR3 is TGCAGTGCGCCTAGCGGACCCACCGGGGAGCTGTTTTTT. It encodes CSAPSGPTGELFF.

V and J are TRBV7-6 and TRBJ1-1, with 9 bases lining up with TRBD1. Germline V gives CDR1 SGHVS, CDR2 FNYEAQ. The CDR3 runs to 16 residues. Germline trimming cut 5 bases from V and 0 bases from J; bases unmatched to any gene: 7. The CDR3 DNA sequence: TGTGCCAGCAGCCGTGACAGGGGGGAGATGAACACTGAAGCTTTCTTT. Encoded protein: CASSRDRGEMNTEAFF.

V and J are TRBV6-5 and TRBJ2-3; unclear D gene. The CDR3 is made up of 15 amino acids. CDR1 is MNHEY, CDR2 SVGAGI, per germline. Between the trimmed V and J ends, which lost 1 base and 0 bases, there was a span of 8 bases. The CDR3 is CASSYYGRSTDTQYF. CDR3 sequence (DNA): TGTGCCAGCAGTTACTATGGGCGGAGCACAGATACGCAGTATTTT.

V usage is TRBV19 and J usage is TRBJ1-1; the D gene is possibly TRBD1 (5 bases). V dropped 6 bases and J dropped 0 bases, with 8 bases sitting between them. In germline, CDR1 is LNHDA, CDR2 SQIVND (reference sequence). The CDR3 totals 13 residues. CDR3 loop: CASRGQVNTEAFF. CDR3 bases: TGTGCCAGTAGGGGGCAGGTGAACACTGAAGCTTTCTTT.

The chain carries TRBV20-1 and TRBJ2-7, with 7 positions matching TRBD2. The CDR3 sequence is 14 residues long. Germline V lookup: CDR1 DFQATT, CDR2 SNEGSKA (reference sequence). The V segment lost 0 bases and the J segment 2 bases; nucleotides outside the gene matches: 4. For the CDR3, the DNA is TGCAGTGCTAGAGATGGGGCGGGAGCCTACGAGCAGTACTTC. This gives the protein CSARDGAGAYEQYF.

This chain joins TRBV4-2 and TRBJ2-1; D may be TRBD2 (7 bases). Germline CDR1 and CDR2: LGHNA and YNFKEQ. This CDR3 has 17 residues. V shed 4 bases and J shed 0 bases, with 16 bases lying between them. CDR3 loop: CASSRGRGESSYNEQFF. The CDR3 DNA reads as TGTGCCAGCAGCCGAGGGAGGGGGGAAAGCTCCTACAATGAGCAGTTCTTC.

The gene calls are TRBV19 and TRBJ1-5; D not certain. This CDR3 has 15 residues. Germline CDR1 reads LNHDA; CDR2 reads SQIVND (reference sequence). The germline V and J ends were trimmed by 0 bases and 4 bases, with 10 bases remaining between them. CDR3 coding DNA: TGTGCCAGTAGTATAGAGCCTTACTCGAATCAGCCCCAGCATTTT. Translated: CASSIEPYSNQPQHF.

V gene TRBV14 combines with J gene TRBJ1-2; tentative D call: TRBD1 (6 bases). V was clipped by 7 bases and J by 4 bases, with 16 bases between them. This CDR3 comprises 14 residues. From germline, CDR1 is SGHDN and CDR2 FVKESK. CDR3 sequence: CASTDSRGGYGYTF. In DNA form, the CDR3 reads TGTGCCAGCACCGATTCCCGAGGGGGCTATGGCTACACCTTC.

The chain combines TRBV27 with TRBJ1-2, with TRBD1 matching 7 bases. This CDR3 contains 15 residues. Germline CDR1 reads MNHEY; CDR2 reads SMNVEV (reference sequence). With 2 bases clipped from V and 4 bases from J, the junction kept 7 bases outside the gene matches. The CDR3 DNA reads as TGTGCCAGCAGTTTAGACAGCAGGGGGGTCTATGGCTACACCTTC. Residues: CASSLDSRGVYGYTF.

The V gene is TRBV7-2, the J gene TRBJ2-3; possibly TRBD1 for D (6 bases). This CDR3 has 20 residues. Deletions cut 3 bases from V and 7 bases from J, with 32 bases between. CDR1 and CDR2 from the germline V gene are SGHTA and FQGNSA. CDR3 bases: TGTGCCAGCAGCTTCCGTTCTGGGGGCGCCGGCCAACAGACCTCGAATACGCAGTATTTT. Amino acid sequence: CASSFRSGGAGQQTSNTQYF.

V and J are TRBV7-9 and TRBJ1-4, with D tentatively TRBD1 (6 bases). CDR3 length: 14 amino acids. Trimming pared 6 bases from V and 1 base from J, leaving 9 bases between. CDR1 and CDR2 (germline): SEHNR, FQNEAQ (reference sequence). CDR3 sequence reads: CASRRQETNEKLFF. The CDR3 DNA reads as TGTGCCAGCAGGCGACAGGAAACTAATGAAAAACTGTTTTTT.